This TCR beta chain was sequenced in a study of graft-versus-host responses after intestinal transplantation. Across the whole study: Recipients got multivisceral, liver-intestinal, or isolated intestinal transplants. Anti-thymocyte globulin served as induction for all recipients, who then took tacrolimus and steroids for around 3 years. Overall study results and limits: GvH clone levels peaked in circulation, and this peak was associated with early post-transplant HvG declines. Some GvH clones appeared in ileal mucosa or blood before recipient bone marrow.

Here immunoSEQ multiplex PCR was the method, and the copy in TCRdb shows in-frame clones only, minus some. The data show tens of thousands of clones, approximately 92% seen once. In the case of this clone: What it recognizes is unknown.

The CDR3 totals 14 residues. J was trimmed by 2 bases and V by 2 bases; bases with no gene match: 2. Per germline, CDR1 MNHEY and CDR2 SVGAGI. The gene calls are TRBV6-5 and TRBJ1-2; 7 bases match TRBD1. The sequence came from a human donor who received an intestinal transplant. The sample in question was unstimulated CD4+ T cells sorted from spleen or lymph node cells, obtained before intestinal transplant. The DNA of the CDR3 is TGTGCCAGCAGTTACAGACAGGGCAACTATGGCTACACCTTC. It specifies CASSYRQGNYGYTF.